One sample yielded the 8 T cell receptor beta chains listed below, sequenced in a study of T cell repertoires in cytomegalovirus infection. Their cognate antigens are unknown. Using its own MiXCR run on the reads, TCRdb lists one record per CDR3 protein. The sample has about 160,000 distinct CDR3 sequences; about a fifth are singletons. Sequenced material: CD8+ T cells from cultured PBMCs, taken from culture after CMV antigen stimulation. These receptors were obtained from a human donor in good health (CMV status not recorded). Some clones in this sample may be carry-over from other donors' samples.

The rearrangement links TRBV7-8 to TRBJ1-2, with 9 bases that match TRBD1. From germline, CDR1 is SGHVS and CDR2 FQNEAQ. Losses at the gene ends were 5 bases for V and 7 bases for J; bases not matched to a gene: 14. The CDR3 totals 16 residues. For the CDR3, the DNA is TGTGCCAGCAGCCGGGGGTCCGGGACAGGGTCTTTTGGCTACACCTTC. This sequence encodes CASSRGSGTGSFGYTF. The full variable domain, rest sourced from reference TRBV7-8 and TRBJ1-2, is GAGVSQSPRYKVAKRGQDVALRCDPISGHVSLFWYQQALGQGPEFLTYFQNEAQLDKSGLPSDRFFAERPEGSVSTLKIQRTQQEDSAVYLCASSRGSGTGSFGYTFGSGTRLTVV.

This clonotype was detected only a few times. V gene TRBV27 combines with J gene TRBJ2-2, with TRBD1 matching over 8 bases. CDR3 length equals 19 residues. Germline values: CDR1 MNHEY, CDR2 SMNVEV (reference sequence). J was trimmed by 3 bases and V by 6 bases; bases with no gene match: 18. The CDR3 loop is CASSPYDIHDRGDTGELFF. The CDR3, as DNA: TGTGCCAGCAGCCCATACGATATTCATGACAGGGGAGACACCGGGGAGCTGTTTTTT.

The V gene is TRBV28, the J gene TRBJ2-3, with D tentatively TRBD1 or TRBD2 (6 bases each). Germline V gene lookup returns CDR1 MDHEN and CDR2 SYDVKM. V lost 3 bases and J 6 bases, leaving 25 bases between the germline ends. The CDR3 has 18 amino acids. This CDR3 reads CASSFSVGGPPGADTQYF. CDR3 DNA sequence: TGTGCCAGCAGTTTTTCGGTGGGGGGCCCTCCAGGCGCTGATACGCAGTATTTT.

This clonotype was found a few times. The chain combines TRBV27 with TRBJ2-7, with 8 bases lining up with TRBD1. J lost 6 bases, V lost 5 bases, and 9 bases had no gene match. CDR3 length: 14 residues. The V gene's germline CDR1 is MNHEY and CDR2 SMNVEV (reference sequence). Here the CDR3 DNA reads TGTGCCAGCAGTCCCCGGGACAGGTATTCCGAGCAGTACTTC. The encoded protein is CASSPRDRYSEQYF.

The chain has TRBV11-2 and TRBJ2-1, with a possible D match to TRBD1 (6 bases). Germline CDR1 and CDR2: SGHAT and FQNNGV. The CDR3 covers 17 residues. Trimming stripped 3 bases from V and 5 bases from J, with 20 bases between. CDR3 sequence (DNA): TGTGCCAGCAGCTTTGGCCTAGACAGGACTGGAGACAATGAGCAGTTCTTC. Translated: CASSFGLDRTGDNEQFF.

This clonotype was observed a handful of times. J is TRBJ2-7 and V is TRBV7-2; D uncertain. The CDR3 length is 15 residues. Trimming took off 6 bases at V and 6 bases at J, with 21 bases between the two ends. Germline-derived CDR1 and CDR2 are SGHTA and FQGNSA. This CDR3 is CASSYRAPLESEQYF. The DNA of the CDR3 is TGTGCCAGCAGTTACCGGGCCCCCCTCGAGAGCGAGCAGTACTTC.

This chain connects TRBV12-3 or TRBV12-4 to TRBJ1-5; TRBD1 matches 9 bases. The CDR3 totals 15 residues. V trimming: 6 bases; J trimming: 6 bases; junction bases outside the gene matches: 9. CDR3 region: CASSPQQGATQPQHF. The CDR3 DNA sequence: TGTGCCAGCAGCCCCCAACAGGGGGCCACTCAGCCCCAGCATTTT.

The chain has TRBV12-3 or TRBV12-4 and TRBJ1-2; D is uncertain. V was clipped by 2 bases and J by 0 bases, with 7 bases between them. The CDR3 is 14 amino acids. This chain's CDR3 is CASSLSAANYGYTF. Written as DNA, the CDR3 is TGTGCCAGCAGTTTATCGGCAGCTAACTATGGCTACACCTTC.